The 16 T cell receptor beta chains listed next were all sequenced from one sample in a study of cytomegalovirus exposure and HLA in healthy donors. The PCR made use of 60 Vbeta and 13 Jbeta primers. Sequencing was performed with immunoSEQ multiplex PCR; in TCRdb, only in-frame clones are kept and a portion is missing. The data show 100,000 to 120,000 clones, 60% to 80% seen once. The sequenced sample was PBMCs. The receptor set was obtained from a woman between 25 and 40 years old in good health and CMV-seropositive.

The rearrangement uses TRBV5-1 and TRBJ2-7; 7 bases align to TRBD2. The germline gives CDR1 SGHRS, CDR2 YFSETQ. V gave up 4 bases and J gave up 0 bases; unmatched junction bases: 4. The CDR3 totals 14 residues. CDR3 amino acids: CASSGSSGSYEQYF. CDR3 DNA sequence: TGCGCCAGCAGCGGTTCTAGCGGCTCCTACGAGCAGTACTTC.

The rearrangement uses TRBV19 and TRBJ1-1; D gene ambiguous. This CDR3 is 13 amino acids long. V was pared by 10 bases and J by 3 bases, with 15 bases between. The germline V gene encodes CDR1 LNHDA and CDR2 SQIVND (reference sequence). CDR3 in amino acids: CANEPREDTEAFF. The CDR3 nucleotides read TGTGCCAACGAACCCCGAGAGGACACTGAAGCTTTCTTT.

Regarding this clone: This sample includes further DNA sequences coding for the same CDR3. The chain recombines TRBV7-2 with TRBJ2-7; possibly TRBD2 for D (6 bases). Germline V lookup: CDR1 SGHTA, CDR2 FQGNSA. V was cut by 1 base and J by 2 bases, with 12 bases left in between. The CDR3 has 15 amino acids. The CDR3: CASSLVSGGTYEQYF. For the CDR3, the DNA is TGTGCCAGCAGCTTAGTTAGCGGAGGAACCTACGAGCAGTACTTC.

This clone was seen more than once but under ten times. The chain couples TRBV6-1 to TRBJ1-4; D is ambiguous. Trimming pared 1 base from V and 12 bases from J, leaving 12 bases between. The germline V gene encodes CDR1 MNHNS and CDR2 SASEGT. This CDR3 contains 13 residues. The DNA of the CDR3 is TGTGCCAGCAGTGAAGTAGGGAGGGCGGAACTGTTTTTT. It codes for CASSEVGRAELFF.

This chain uses TRBV5-1 with TRBJ2-5; D gene unclear. From germline, CDR1 is SGHRS and CDR2 YFSETQ. V was shortened by 1 base and J by 1 base, with 8 bases between the two germline ends. The CDR3 is made up of 14 amino acids. The CDR3 DNA reads TGCGCCAGCAGCTTGCCTACTCCCCAAGAGACCCAGTACTTC. As protein: CASSLPTPQETQYF.

The rearrangement joins TRBV19 to TRBJ1-2; TRBD1 agrees at 8 bases. This CDR3 spans 14 amino acids. The V gene's germline CDR1 is LNHDA and CDR2 SQIVND (reference sequence). The V and J ends lost 7 bases and 6 bases, in that order; junction bases with no gene match: 10. The CDR3, as DNA: TGTGCCAGTAATTTCTGGACAGGGTATAATGGCTACACCTTC. Amino acid sequence: CASNFWTGYNGYTF.

The chain carries TRBV30 and TRBJ1-5; a weak D match, TRBD1 (6 bases). V was shortened by 3 bases and J by 6 bases, with 12 bases between the two germline ends. CDR1 is GTSNPN, CDR2 SVGIG, per germline (reference sequence). CDR3 size: 13 residues. The CDR3 region has the DNA TGTGCCTGGAGCCCAACAGGGAGTCAGCCCCAGCATTTT. Translated, it gives CAWSPTGSQPQHF.

The chain joins TRBV11-3 to TRBJ2-7; D might be TRBD2 (6 bases). The CDR3 sequence is 14 residues long. CDR1 is SGHNT and CDR2 is YENEEA in the germline V gene. V lost 5 bases and J 6 bases, leaving 17 bases between the germline ends. The CDR3 region has the DNA TGTGCCAGCAGCGCCTCCGGGGGTTTGGGCGAGCAGTACTTC. This encodes CASSASGGLGEQYF.

The V gene is TRBV6-1, the J gene TRBJ2-7, with a tentative D call TRBD2 (5 bases). Trimming removed 5 bases from V and 3 bases from J, with 11 bases in between. This CDR3 contains 13 residues. CDR1 MNHNS and CDR2 SASEGT come from the germline V gene. CDR3 nucleotides: TGTGCCAGCAGTTCCGGACTGCGCTACGAGCAGTACTTC. Translating gives CASSSGLRYEQYF.

The chain uses TRBV6-5 and TRBJ1-5, with D unresolved. Germline CDR1 reads MNHEY; CDR2 reads SVGAGI. Between the trimmed V and J ends, which lost 0 bases and 5 bases, there was a span of 8 bases. This CDR3 spans 14 amino acids. The CDR3 bases are TGTGCCAGCAGTTACTCGTCAGGTGATCAGCCCCAGCATTTT. Residues: CASSYSSGDQPQHF.

This rearrangement joins TRBV5-1 to TRBJ1-4, with D unresolved. The V gene's germline CDR1 is SGHRS and CDR2 YFSETQ. The CDR3 is made up of 14 amino acids. Trimming stripped 4 bases from V and 8 bases from J, with 15 bases between. The CDR3 region is CASSQDGGGEKLFF. The CDR3 bases are TGCGCCAGCAGCCAGGACGGCGGAGGGGAAAAACTGTTTTTT.

This chain uses TRBV6-6 with TRBJ1-1; tentatively, D is TRBD1 (5 bases). The germline gives CDR1 MNHNY, CDR2 SVGAGI (reference sequence). Trimming took 2 bases from V and 14 from J, leaving 12 bases between them. This CDR3 has 11 residues. CDR3 sequence (DNA): TGTGCCAGCAGTTACGGGGGACTCCGGTTCTTT. Protein product: CASSYGGLRFF.

The chain is built from TRBV7-3 and TRBJ1-1; maybe TRBD1 (6 bases). The V and J ends lost 8 bases and 0 bases respectively, with 19 bases between them. Germline values: CDR1 SGHTA, CDR2 FQGTGA. This CDR3 has 16 residues. The CDR3 spells CASGEDSLYLNTEAFF. In DNA, the CDR3 is TGTGCCAGCGGCGAGGACAGCCTTTACCTGAACACTGAAGCTTTCTTT.

This clone has just a few counts. V is TRBV10-1 and J is TRBJ2-7; D perhaps matches TRBD2 (5 bases). The CDR3 covers 13 residues. Germline loops: CDR1 WNHNN, CDR2 SYGVQD (reference sequence). V was trimmed by 1 base and J by 3 bases, leaving 7 bases between them. CDR3 bases: TGCGCCAGCAGTGAGTACGGGAACTACGAGCAGTACTTC. Translated: CASSEYGNYEQYF.

V usage is TRBV21-1 and J usage is TRBJ1-1; the table's D call TRBD1 went unverified against the DNA. TRBV21-1 is noted as a pseudogene. The CDR3 totals 15 residues. CDR3 sequence reads: CASSKQTDMNTEAFF. CDR3 in DNA: TGTGCCAGCAGCAAACAGACGGACATGAACACTGAAGCTTTCTTT.

The rearrangement uses TRBV2 and TRBJ1-2; 9 bases are a match to TRBD1. This CDR3 is built from 16 residues. V shed 6 bases and J 1 base; nucleotides not matched to a gene: 9. CDR1 is SNHLY and CDR2 is FYNNEI in the germline V gene. CDR3 protein: CASRGARQGGNYGYTF. The CDR3, as DNA: TGTGCCAGCAGGGGGGCCCGACAGGGGGGTAACTATGGCTACACCTTC.